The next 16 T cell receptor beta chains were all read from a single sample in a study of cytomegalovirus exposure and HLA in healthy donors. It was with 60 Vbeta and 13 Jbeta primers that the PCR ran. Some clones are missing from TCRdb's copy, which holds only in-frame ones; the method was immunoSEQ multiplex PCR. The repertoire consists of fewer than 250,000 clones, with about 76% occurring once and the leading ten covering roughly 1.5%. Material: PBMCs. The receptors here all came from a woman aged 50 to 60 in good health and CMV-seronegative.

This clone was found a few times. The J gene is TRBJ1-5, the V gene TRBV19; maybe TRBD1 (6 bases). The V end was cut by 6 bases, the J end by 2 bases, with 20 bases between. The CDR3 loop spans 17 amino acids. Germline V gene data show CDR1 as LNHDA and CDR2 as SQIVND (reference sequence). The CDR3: CASSPRTVKLGNQPQHF. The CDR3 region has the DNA TGTGCCAGTAGCCCCCGGACAGTTAAGTTGGGCAATCAGCCCCAGCATTTT.

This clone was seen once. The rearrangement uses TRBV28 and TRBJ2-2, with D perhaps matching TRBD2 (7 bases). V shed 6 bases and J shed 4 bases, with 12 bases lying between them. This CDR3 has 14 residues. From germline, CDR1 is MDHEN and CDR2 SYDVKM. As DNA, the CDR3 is TGTGCCAGCAGAGGGGGGGGCGTCACCGGGGAGCTGTTTTTT. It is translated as CASRGGGVTGELFF.

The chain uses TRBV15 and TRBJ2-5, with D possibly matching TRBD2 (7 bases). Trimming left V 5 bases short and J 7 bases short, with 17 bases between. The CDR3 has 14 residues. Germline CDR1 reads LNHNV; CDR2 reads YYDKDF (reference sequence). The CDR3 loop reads CATSGDGGGGTQYF. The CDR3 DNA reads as TGTGCCACCAGCGGGGACGGGGGAGGGGGGACCCAGTACTTC. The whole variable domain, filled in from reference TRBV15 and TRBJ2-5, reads DAMVIQNPRYQVTQFGKPVTLSCSQTLNHNVMYWYQQKSSQAPKLLFHYYDKDFNNEADTPDNFQSRRPNTSFCFLDIRSPGLGDTAMYLCATSGDGGGGTQYFGPGTRLLVL.

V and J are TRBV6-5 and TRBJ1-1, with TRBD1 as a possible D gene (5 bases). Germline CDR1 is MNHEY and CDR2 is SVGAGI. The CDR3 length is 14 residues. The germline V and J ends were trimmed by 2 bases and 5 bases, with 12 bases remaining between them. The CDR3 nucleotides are TGTGCCAGCAGTTACGCGGGGAAGGGGACTGAAGCTTTCTTT. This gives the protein CASSYAGKGTEAFF.

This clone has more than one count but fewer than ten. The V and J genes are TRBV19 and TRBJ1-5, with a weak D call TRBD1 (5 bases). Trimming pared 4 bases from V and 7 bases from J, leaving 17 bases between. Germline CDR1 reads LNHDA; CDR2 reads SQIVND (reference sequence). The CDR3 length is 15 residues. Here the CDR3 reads CASSTQTGGTQPQHF. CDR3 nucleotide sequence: TGTGCCAGTAGTACCCAGACGGGGGGGACGCAGCCCCAGCATTTT.

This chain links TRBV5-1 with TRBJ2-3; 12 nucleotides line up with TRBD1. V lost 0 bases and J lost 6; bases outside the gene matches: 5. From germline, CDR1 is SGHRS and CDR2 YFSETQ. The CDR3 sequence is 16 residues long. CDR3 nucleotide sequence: TGCGCCAGCAGCTTGGTGGGACAGGGGGCAAGGGATACGCAGTATTTT. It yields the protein CASSLVGQGARDTQYF. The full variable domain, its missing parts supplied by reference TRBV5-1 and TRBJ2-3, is KAGVTQTPRYLIKTRGQQVTLSCSPISGHRSVSWYQQTPGQGLQFLFEYFSETQRNKGNFPGRFSGRQFSNSRSEMNVSTLELGDSALYLCASSLVGQGARDTQYFGPGTRLTVL.

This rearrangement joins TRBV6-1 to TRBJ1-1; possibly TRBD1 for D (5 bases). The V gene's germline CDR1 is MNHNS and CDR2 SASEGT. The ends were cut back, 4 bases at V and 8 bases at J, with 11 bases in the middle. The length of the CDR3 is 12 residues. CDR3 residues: CASSVGGQEAFF. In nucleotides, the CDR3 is TGTGCCAGCAGTGTGGGAGGACAAGAAGCTTTCTTT.

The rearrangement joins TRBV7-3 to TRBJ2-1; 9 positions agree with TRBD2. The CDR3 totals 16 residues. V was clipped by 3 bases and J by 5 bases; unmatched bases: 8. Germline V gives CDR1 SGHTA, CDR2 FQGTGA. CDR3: CASSFAGGVGNNEQFF. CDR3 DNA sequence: TGTGCCAGCAGCTTTGCGGGGGGGGTTGGGAACAATGAGCAGTTCTTC. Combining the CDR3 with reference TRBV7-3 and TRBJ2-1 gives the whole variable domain GAGVSQTPSNKVTEKGKYVELRCDPISGHTALYWYRQSLGQGPEFLIYFQGTGAADDSGLPNDRFFAVRPEGSVSTLKIQRTERGDSAVYLCASSFAGGVGNNEQFFGPGTRLTVL.

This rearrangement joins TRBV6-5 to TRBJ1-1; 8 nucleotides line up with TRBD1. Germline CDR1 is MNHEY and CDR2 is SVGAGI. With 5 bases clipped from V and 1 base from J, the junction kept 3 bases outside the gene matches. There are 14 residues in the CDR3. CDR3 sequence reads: CASSPGQGNTEAFF. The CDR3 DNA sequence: TGTGCCAGCAGTCCAGGACAGGGGAACACTGAAGCTTTCTTT.

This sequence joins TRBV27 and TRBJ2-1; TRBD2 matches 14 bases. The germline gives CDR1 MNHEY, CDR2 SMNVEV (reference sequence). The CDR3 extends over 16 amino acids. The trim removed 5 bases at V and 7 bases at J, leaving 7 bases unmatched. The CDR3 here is CASSVGLAGVRNEQFF. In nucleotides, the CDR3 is TGTGCCAGCAGTGTGGGACTAGCGGGAGTGCGAAATGAGCAGTTCTTC.

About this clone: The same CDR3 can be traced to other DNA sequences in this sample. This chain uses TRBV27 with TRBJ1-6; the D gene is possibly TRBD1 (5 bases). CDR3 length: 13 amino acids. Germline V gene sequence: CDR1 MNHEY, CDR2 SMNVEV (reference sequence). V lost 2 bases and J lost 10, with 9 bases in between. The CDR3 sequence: CASSLQGGSPLHF. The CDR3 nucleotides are TGTGCCAGCAGTTTACAGGGAGGATCACCCCTCCACTTT.

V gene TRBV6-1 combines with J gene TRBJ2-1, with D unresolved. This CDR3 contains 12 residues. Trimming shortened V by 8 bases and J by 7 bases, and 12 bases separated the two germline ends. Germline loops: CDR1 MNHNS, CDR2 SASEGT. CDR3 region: CASRMTGNEQFF. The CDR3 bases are TGTGCCAGCCGCATGACTGGGAATGAGCAGTTCTTC.

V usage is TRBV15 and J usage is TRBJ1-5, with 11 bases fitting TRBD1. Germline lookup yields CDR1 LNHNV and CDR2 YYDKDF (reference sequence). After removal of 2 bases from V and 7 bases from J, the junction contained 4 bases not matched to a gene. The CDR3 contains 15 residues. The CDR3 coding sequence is TGTGCCACCAGCAGATCCCGGGACAGGGGGCAGCCCCAGCATTTT. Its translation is CATSRSRDRGQPQHF.

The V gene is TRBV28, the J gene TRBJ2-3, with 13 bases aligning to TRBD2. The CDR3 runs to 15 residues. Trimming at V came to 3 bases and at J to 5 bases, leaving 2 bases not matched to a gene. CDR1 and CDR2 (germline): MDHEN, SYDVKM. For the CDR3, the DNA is TGTGCCAGCAGTTTCACTAGCGGGAGGGTAGATACGCAGTATTTT. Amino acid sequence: CASSFTSGRVDTQYF.

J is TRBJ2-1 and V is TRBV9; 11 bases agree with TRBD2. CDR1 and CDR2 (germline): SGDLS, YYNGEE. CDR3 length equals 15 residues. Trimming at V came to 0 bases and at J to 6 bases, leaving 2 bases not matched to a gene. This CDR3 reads CASSVVSGGGNEQFF. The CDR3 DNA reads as TGTGCCAGCAGCGTAGTTAGCGGGGGGGGCAATGAGCAGTTCTTC.

CDR3 DNA sequence: TGTGCCAGCAGCGCCACCTTAGCGGATCCCACCGGGGAGCTGTTTTTT. It codes for CASSATLADPTGELFF. The V gene is TRBV9, the J gene TRBJ2-2; D may be TRBD2 (6 bases). CDR3 length: 16 amino acids. The germline V gene has CDR1 SGDLS and CDR2 YYNGEE. Deletions cut 3 bases from V and 4 bases from J, with 16 bases between.